One sample yielded the 20 T cell receptor beta chains listed below, sequenced in a study of shared clonotypes between healthy human individuals. Profiling relied on immunoSEQ multiplex PCR, and the TCRdb table lists in-frame clones only, not all of them. The data show about 520,000 clones, with over 70% seen just once and about an eighth held by the top ten. Material: PBMCs. The receptors come from a woman between 40 and 55 years old in good health. Some clones in this sample may be carry-over from other donors' samples.

As regards this clone: A read error is likely here: a far larger clone is one base away. The chain links TRBV20-1 to TRBJ2-7; D unresolved. The CDR3 covers 11 residues. V was pared by 6 bases and J by 5 bases, with 11 bases between. Per the germline V gene, CDR1 is DFQATT and CDR2 is SNEGSKA (reference sequence). CDR3 loop: CSALWVNEQYF. CDR3 DNA sequence: TGCAGTGCCCTCTGGGTAAACGAGCAGTACTTC.

This clone was seen a handful of times. The chain uses TRBV14 and TRBJ2-7; 9 nucleotides line up with TRBD1. The trim removed 3 bases at V and 0 bases at J, leaving 9 bases unmatched. The CDR3 is 17 residues long. Germline CDR1 and CDR2: SGHDN and FVKESK. CDR3 DNA: TGTGCCAGCAGCCACTTCCCCGGGACAGGGAGCTCCTACGAGCAGTACTTC. This sequence encodes CASSHFPGTGSSYEQYF.

The rearrangement joins TRBV7-8 to TRBJ2-7; no definite D call. The CDR3 totals 17 residues. V was clipped by 0 bases and J by 2 bases, with 17 bases between them. CDR1 and CDR2 from the germline V gene are SGHVS and FQNEAQ. The CDR3 loop reads CASSLAWSSAPTYEQYF. The DNA of the CDR3 is TGTGCCAGCAGCTTAGCTTGGAGCTCCGCCCCAACCTACGAGCAGTACTTC.

The chain recombines TRBV6-6 with TRBJ2-3, with no clear D. The CDR3 sequence is 16 residues long. V gave up 2 bases and J gave up 0 bases, with 12 bases separating them. Germline values: CDR1 MNHNY, CDR2 SVGAGI (reference sequence). CDR3 nucleotides: TGTGCCAGCAGTTACCCCCTTTTTGCAAGCACAGATACGCAGTATTTT. Its protein is CASSYPLFASTDTQYF.

The rearrangement uses TRBV28 and TRBJ2-7, with D possibly TRBD1 on 6 matching bases. Deletions cut 2 bases from V and 7 bases from J, with 12 bases between. The germline V gene has CDR1 MDHEN and CDR2 SYDVKM. The CDR3 is made up of 13 amino acids. The CDR3 DNA is TGTGCCAGCAGTTTAGGGGGCTGGAAAGAGCAGTACTTC. It specifies CASSLGGWKEQYF.

A word on this clone: One base away lies a much larger clone, so this may be a sequencing read error. Other DNA sequences in this specimen translate into the identical CDR3. CDR3 residues: CAISERQGEDTQYF. CDR3 DNA: TGTGCCATAAGTGAAAGGCAGGGGGAAGATACGCAGTATTTT. V is TRBV10-3 and J is TRBJ2-3; 7 nucleotides match TRBD1. Germline CDR1 reads ENHRY; CDR2 reads SYGVKD. The CDR3 is made up of 14 amino acids.

The rearrangement uses TRBV7-9 and TRBJ1-6; D is perhaps TRBD1 (6 bases). CDR3 length: 16 residues. The germline V gene has CDR1 SEHNR and CDR2 FQNEAQ (reference sequence). V gave up 2 bases and J gave up 8 bases, with 16 bases separating them. CDR3 DNA: TGTGCCAGCAGCTTATCTGGTCCAGGGGCGGATTCACCCCTCCACTTT. Its translation is CASSLSGPGADSPLHF.

As to this clone: A much bigger clone sits one base away, suggesting this may be a read error. The V and J genes are TRBV27 and TRBJ2-2, with a weak D call TRBD2 (6 bases). Germline lookup yields CDR1 MNHEY and CDR2 SMNVEV (reference sequence). The CDR3 totals 15 residues. The CDR3 DNA reads as TGTGCCGGCAGATTTCTCGGTCCTAACACCGGGGGGCTGTTTTTT. It codes for CAGRFLGPNTGGLFF.

The chain joins TRBV4-1 to TRBJ2-1, with D maybe TRBD2 (5 bases). The germline V gene encodes CDR1 MGHRA and CDR2 YSYEKL. V dropped 7 bases and J dropped 2 bases, with 27 bases sitting between them. The CDR3 is made up of 19 amino acids. CDR3 nucleotide sequence: TGCGCCAGCACCCCCGGAGGCTTACTGGGTATAGTCACCTACAATGAGCAGTTCTTC. Translated: CASTPGGLLGIVTYNEQFF.

Note on this clone: A read error is possible here, since a much larger clone lies one base away. V and J are TRBV28 and TRBJ2-6; D might be TRBD1 (5 bases). CDR1 MDHEN and CDR2 SYDVKM come from the germline V gene. There are 14 residues in the CDR3. The CDR3 region has the DNA TGTGCCGTACAGGAGACTTCTGGGGCCAACGTCCCGACTTTC. Translated, it gives CAVQETSGANVPTF. Variable domain in full (rest from reference TRBV28 and TRBJ2-6): DVKVTQSSRYLVKRTGEKVFLECVQDMDHENMFWYRQDPGLGLRLIYFSYDVKMKEKGDIPEGYSVSREKKERFSLILESASTNQTSMYLCAVQETSGANVPTFGAGSRLTVL.

This chain uses TRBV4-3 with TRBJ2-3; 7 nucleotides agree with TRBD2. With 2 bases clipped from V and 0 bases from J, the junction kept 5 bases outside the gene matches. This CDR3 is 16 amino acids long. Germline V gene data show CDR1 as LGHNA and CDR2 as YSLEER. The CDR3 nucleotides read TGCGCCAGCAGCCAAAATAGCGGGTCTAGCACAGATACGCAGTATTTT. Protein: CASSQNSGSSTDTQYF.

This chain uses TRBV2 with TRBJ2-5; 13 positions agree with TRBD2. CDR1 is SNHLY and CDR2 is FYNNEI in the germline V gene. The CDR3 totals 17 residues. The junction had 11 bases not matched to a gene; V was cut back by 5 bases and J by 5 bases. This chain's CDR3 is CASSPGTSGIGGETQYF. In DNA form, the CDR3 reads TGTGCCAGCAGTCCCGGGACTAGCGGGATTGGGGGCGAGACCCAGTACTTC.

This chain links TRBV27 with TRBJ2-5; maybe TRBD2 (6 bases). Trimming left V 6 bases short and J 2 bases short, with 13 bases between. The CDR3 totals 14 residues. The germline CDR1 and CDR2 sequences are MNHEY and SMNVEV (reference sequence). As DNA, the CDR3 is TGTGCCAGCAGCTCTCTAGCGCCTCAAGAGACCCAGTACTTC. Translated: CASSSLAPQETQYF.

As regards this clone: This likely traces to a read error, being one base from a far larger clone. The chain is built from TRBV7-3 and TRBJ1-1, with a tentative D call TRBD1 (6 bases). From germline, CDR1 is SGHTA and CDR2 FQGTGA. V was clipped by 5 bases and J by 4 bases, with 17 bases between them. CDR3 length: 15 amino acids. In DNA, the CDR3 is TGTGCCAGCAGCCCTTCGGGGGGCCTGAGCACTGAAGCTTTCTTT. It yields the protein CASSPSGGLSTEAFF.

This chain connects TRBV2 to TRBJ2-7; no firm D call. The V gene's germline CDR1 is SNHLY and CDR2 FYNNEI. The CDR3 extends over 12 amino acids. The V end lost 6 bases, the J end lost 1 base, and 7 bases lay between the germline ends. The CDR3 DNA sequence: TGTGCCAGCAGACGGTCTTCCTACGAGCAGTACTTC. This gives the protein CASRRSSYEQYF.

This clone has only one observation. This rearrangement joins TRBV27 to TRBJ2-6, with a weak D call TRBD1 (6 bases). Germline V lookup: CDR1 MNHEY, CDR2 SMNVEV (reference sequence). Trimming stripped 4 bases from V and 0 bases from J, with 16 bases between. The CDR3 has 18 residues. The CDR3 DNA reads as TGTGCCAGCAGTTCCACCGGGACATTCTTCTCTGGGGCCAACGTCCTGACTTTC. It is translated as CASSSTGTFFSGANVLTF.

This clone was seen a single time. The rearrangement uses TRBV7-3 and TRBJ2-2; D is tentatively TRBD1 or TRBD2 (5 bases each). The germline V gene has CDR1 SGHTA and CDR2 FQGTGA. The CDR3 is 15 residues long. V was cut by 4 bases and J by 2 bases, with 11 bases left in between. CDR3 nucleotides: TGTGCCAGCAGCTGGGGGAGCGGCAACACCGGGGAGCTGTTTTTT. Translation: CASSWGSGNTGELFF.

A remark on this clone: This probably arose from a read error, given a far larger clone one base away. The chain is built from TRBV29-1 and TRBJ2-3, with 7 bases aligning to TRBD2. This CDR3 is 14 amino acids long. Germline CDR1 and CDR2: SQVTM and ANQGSEA. CDR3 nucleotides: TGCAGCGTTGAATCTGCGGGACTACAAGATATGCAGTATTTT. Its translation: CSVESAGLQDMQYF.

The chain couples TRBV6-4 to TRBJ2-2; 9 bases map to TRBD2. V lost 0 bases to trimming and J lost 3 bases; unmatched junction nucleotides: 2. Germline loops: CDR1 MRHNA, CDR2 SNTAGT. CDR3 length: 16 residues. The CDR3 coding sequence is TGTGCCAGCAGTGACTCAGCTAGCGGGGACACCGGGGAGCTGTTTTTT. This gives the protein CASSDSASGDTGELFF.

Turning to this clone: The same CDR3 also results from other DNA sequences found in this sample. The rearrangement joins TRBV18 to TRBJ1-1; TRBD1 matches at 10 bases. J was trimmed by 6 bases and V by 3 bases; bases with no gene match: 1. Germline lookup yields CDR1 KGHSH and CDR2 LQKENI. The CDR3 totals 13 residues. The CDR3 loop reads CASSPGQGAEAFF. The CDR3 coding sequence is TGTGCCAGCTCACCCGGACAGGGGGCTGAAGCTTTCTTT.